This T cell receptor (beta chain) was sequenced for a study of control samples from healthy donors and cancer patients. CDR3 length: 15 residues. Germline values: CDR1 SGHKS, CDR2 YYEKEE (reference sequence). Between the trimmed V and J ends, which lost 3 bases and 0 bases, there was a span of 12 bases. Repertoires were generated with immunoSEQ multiplex PCR, while TCRdb's copy carries only in-frame clones and drops some. This repertoire shows approximately 97,000 clones, around 85% found once; its top ten account for around 20%. This clonotype was sampled from a man in his thirties or forties in good health. The rearrangement uses TRBV5-5 and TRBJ1-1, with a tentative D call TRBD1 (6 bases). The sample taken for sequencing was blood. The CDR3 here is CASSSDRIMNTEAFF. The CDR3 nucleotides read TGTGCCAGCAGCTCCGACAGGATAATGAACACTGAAGCTTTCTTT.